Shown below are 7 T cell receptor beta chains from a single sample sequenced in a study of cytomegalovirus exposure and HLA in healthy donors. The PCR had 60 Vbeta and 13 Jbeta primers. The data were produced by immunoSEQ multiplex PCR, yet TCRdb's version contains in-frame clones alone and is incomplete. The clone table shows around 53,000 clones, with the ten largest holding around 12%. The sample taken for sequencing was PBMCs. The receptors were sampled from a young man in good health and CMV-seropositive.

Of note for this clone: One end of the junction varies from germline; a read error may be responsible. J is TRBJ1-4 and V is TRBV25-1; D call uncertain. The CDR3 has 15 residues. The germline V gene encodes CDR1 MGHDK and CDR2 SYGVNS. The CDR3 nucleotides read TGTGCCAGCAGTTCGCGCTCGATTGTTAATGGAAAACTGTTTTTT. This codes for CASSSRSIVNGKLFF.

This sequence joins TRBV6-4 and TRBJ2-3; a possible D gene is TRBD2 (6 bases). V was trimmed by 5 bases and J by 5 bases, leaving 14 bases between them. The germline gives CDR1 MRHNA, CDR2 SNTAGT. The length of the CDR3 is 14 residues. Here the CDR3 DNA reads TGTGCCAGCAGTTCCGCGCGGGATATAGATACGCAGTATTTT. Translated, it gives CASSSARDIDTQYF.

The chain has TRBV27 and TRBJ2-7; TRBD2 matches at 11 bases. J was trimmed by 7 bases and V by 4 bases; bases with no gene match: 6. The CDR3 has 14 amino acids. Per the germline V gene, CDR1 is MNHEY and CDR2 is SMNVEV (reference sequence). The CDR3 coding sequence is TGTGCCAGCAGTTATAGCGGGAGGGCGGGGGAGCAGTACTTC. This sequence encodes CASSYSGRAGEQYF.

V usage is TRBV6-5 and J usage is TRBJ2-7; 9 bases fit TRBD1. This CDR3 contains 14 residues. The V gene end was trimmed by 6 bases and the J gene end by 3 bases; junction bases not matched to a gene: 6. Germline CDR1 is MNHEY and CDR2 is SVGAGI. The CDR3 sequence: CASSDRDRVYEQYF. For the CDR3, the DNA is TGTGCCAGCAGCGACCGGGACAGGGTCTACGAGCAGTACTTC.

The rearrangement joins TRBV15 to TRBJ1-5; a possible D gene is TRBD1 (5 bases). Trimming took off 4 bases at V and 5 bases at J, with 21 bases between the two ends. Germline V gives CDR1 LNHNV, CDR2 YYDKDF (reference sequence). This CDR3 has 17 residues. The CDR3, as DNA: TGTGCCACCAGCACAGAGGGCGCGGGGGAAGGATATCAGCCCCAGCATTTT. Translation: CATSTEGAGEGYQPQHF.

This CDR3 is CASLVRDYNQPQHF. CDR3 DNA: TGTGCCAGCCTAGTAAGGGACTACAATCAGCCCCAGCATTTT. J is TRBJ1-5 and V is TRBV28, with D possibly matching TRBD1 (5 bases). V shed 8 bases and J shed 3 bases, with 14 bases lying between them. The CDR3 length is 14 residues. Germline CDR1 and CDR2: MDHEN and SYDVKM.

The chain is built from TRBV7-2 and TRBJ2-3; possibly TRBD1 for D (5 bases). V gave up 3 bases and J gave up 3 bases, with 13 bases separating them. Per germline, CDR1 SGHTA and CDR2 FQGNSA. The CDR3 spans 15 residues. In DNA, the CDR3 is TGTGCCAGCAGCTTCTCACAGGTTTCAACAGATACGCAGTATTTT. Amino acid sequence: CASSFSQVSTDTQYF.